The clone carrying this T cell receptor beta chain was counted only a few times. Its cognate antigen is unknown. The PCR employed 60 Vbeta primers together with 13 Jbeta primers. Repertoires were generated with immunoSEQ multiplex PCR, while TCRdb's copy carries only in-frame clones and drops some. This sample has fewer than 250,000 clones, with approximately 87% found just once. The V segment lost 1 base and the J segment 7 bases; nucleotides outside the gene matches: 4. Germline V CDR1 and CDR2: LGHNA, YSLEER. The CDR3 consists of 14 residues. The data were taken from a study of cytomegalovirus exposure and HLA in healthy donors. The study, taken as a whole, reports: Later analysis placed DRB1 highest and HLA-C lowest in TCR association rates, which differed by HLA locus. TCR beta V- and J-gene trimming was later associated with a missense DCLRE1C variant.

The receptor comes from a man aged 30-40 years in good health and CMV-seronegative. Sequencing used PBMCs. The chain is built from TRBV4-3 and TRBJ1-3; the match to TRBD1 covers 7 bases. The CDR3 nucleotides read TGCGCCAGCAGCCAAGTCAACAGGGGTAACACCATATATTTT. Translated: CASSQVNRGNTIYF.